A selection of T cell receptor beta chains follows, all from one sample in a study of blood T cell repertoires in COVID-19. This table comes from immunoSEQ multiplex PCR, and its TCRdb copy is limited to in-frame clones, with some not included. In the table there are some 350,000 clones, 85% to 90% of which are singletons. Sequenced material: PBMCs or T cells enriched from blood (not recorded which). These receptor sequences come from a man younger than 35 who had recovered from COVID-19. Each CDR3 is given with its conserved first and last residue. Fields, in order: J gene, V gene, D gene, clone size, CDR3 length, CDR3 protein, CDR3 DNA. A D gene is named only where the DNA matches it firmly. Expanded clones get a size class; other rows say once, few or many, or leave the size out.

TRBJ1-2 TRBV28 TRBD1 . 13 CASSLTGGGGYTF TGTGCCAGCAGTTTGACAGGGGGCGGTGGCTACACCTTC
TRBJ1-3 TRBV5-1 . few 17 CASSLDGPAGIGNTIYF TGCGCCAGCAGCTTGGATGGGCCCGCAGGCATAGGAAACACCATATATTTT
TRBJ1-5 TRBV28 . . 16 CASSPHFGTSGPPQHF TGTGCCAGCAGTCCGCATTTCGGGACTTCGGGCCCACCCCAGCATTTT
TRBJ1-5 TRBV28 . . 14 CASSKIMRDQPQHF TGTGCCAGCAGTAAGATCATGCGGGATCAGCCCCAGCATTTT
TRBJ2-3 TRBV29-1 TRBD1 . 14 CSVRRDRGIYTQYF TGCAGCGTCCGCCGGGACAGGGGGATCTATACGCAGTATTTT
TRBJ2-3 TRBV28 TRBD2 . 14 CASGMSGSLDTQYF TGTGCCAGTGGGATGAGCGGGAGTTTAGATACGCAGTATTTT
TRBJ2-7 TRBV19 TRBD1 . 13 CASSKGQTYEQYF TGTGCCAGTAGTAAGGGACAGACCTACGAGCAGTACTTC
TRBJ2-3 TRBV11-2 TRBD2 . 18 CASSSVPTSGGRSDTQYF TGTGCCAGCAGCTCCGTCCCCACTAGCGGGGGAAGATCAGATACGCAGTATTTT
TRBJ2-3 TRBV7-9 . . 15 CASSLTGWGTDTQYF TGTGCCAGCAGCCTGACAGGATGGGGCACAGATACGCAGTATTTT
TRBJ2-1 TRBV18 . . 16 CASSPPGGGSYNEQFF TGTGCCAGCTCACCACCGGGTGGCGGTTCCTACAATGAGCAGTTCTTC
TRBJ2-1 TRBV27 . . 15 CASSFSGSSYNEQFF TGTGCCAGCAGTTTCTCGGGTAGCTCCTACAATGAGCAGTTCTTC
TRBJ2-1 TRBV5-4 . . 15 CASRGGRELYNEQFF TGTGCCAGCAGAGGGGGGCGGGAGCTCTACAATGAGCAGTTCTTC
TRBJ2-1 TRBV10-2 TRBD2 . 17 CATKGLAGDSSYNEQFF TGCGCCACCAAGGGACTAGCGGGAGATAGCTCCTACAATGAGCAGTTCTTC
TRBJ2-2 TRBV6-4 . once 14 CASSLESYTGELFF TGTGCCAGCAGTCTAGAGAGTTACACCGGGGAGCTGTTTTTT
TRBJ2-7 TRBV20-1 . . 11 CSATSSYEQYF TGCAGTGCAACGAGCTCCTACGAGCAGTACTTC
TRBJ2-2 TRBV15 TRBD1 . 16 CATSRNRDRGPGELFF TGTGCCACCAGCAGAAACCGGGACAGGGGTCCCGGGGAGCTGTTTTTT
TRBJ2-7 TRBV2 . . 13 CASSDGARDEQYF TGTGCCAGCAGTGATGGGGCCAGGGACGAGCAGTACTTC
TRBJ1-1 TRBV6-2/TRBV6-3 TRBD1 . 13 CASSPVHRGEAFF TGTGCCAGCAGCCCTGTACACAGGGGGGAAGCTTTCTTT
TRBJ1-2 TRBV5-5 . . 14 CASSLEGQGLGYTF TGTGCCAGCAGCTTGGAAGGCCAGGGGCTTGGCTACACCTTC
TRBJ1-5 TRBV6-5 . . 11 CASSNREPQHF TGTGCCAGCAGTAACAGGGAGCCCCAGCATTTT
TRBJ2-1 TRBV7-9 TRBD2 . 12 CASSLSGVEKFF TGTGCCAGCAGCTTAAGCGGGGTCGAAAAGTTCTTC
TRBJ1-2 TRBV27 TRBD1 . 17 CASSSLKTGTGVARCTF TGTGCCAGCAGTTCGCTAAAAACCGGGACAGGGGTAGCCCGCTGCACCTTC
TRBJ2-1 TRBV5-1 TRBD2 . 14 CASSWGGSYNEQFF TGCGCCAGCAGCTGGGGGGGCTCCTACAATGAGCAGTTCTTC
TRBJ2-2 TRBV4-2 TRBD2 . 20 CASSQVLAGQPKPNTGELFF TGTGCCAGCAGCCAAGTACTAGCGGGCCAACCGAAACCGAACACCGGGGAGCTGTTTTTT
TRBJ1-5 TRBV7-2 . . 14 CASSRGMGNQPQHF TGTGCCAGCAGCAGGGGAATGGGAAACCAGCCCCAGCATTTT
TRBJ1-6 TRBV4-2 . . 15 CASSPSFQNNSPLHF TGTGCCAGCAGTCCAAGTTTCCAGAATAATTCACCCCTCCACTTT
TRBJ2-7 TRBV6-4 . . 18 CASSDTGQQGPTNYEQYF TGTGCCAGCAGTGACACGGGTCAACAGGGCCCGACGAACTACGAGCAGTACTTC
TRBJ2-1 TRBV14 TRBD2 once 15 CASSQVAGNYNEQFF TGTGCCAGCAGCCAAGTAGCGGGGAACTACAATGAGCAGTTCTTC
TRBJ1-2 TRBV6-6 . . 13 CASSQGMGYGYTF TGTGCCAGCAGTCAGGGGATGGGGTATGGCTACACCTTC
TRBJ2-3 TRBV5-1 TRBD2 . 16 CASNLRGSGGTDTQYF TGCGCCAGCAATCTCCGGGGTAGCGGGGGCACAGATACGCAGTATTTT
TRBJ2-7 TRBV7-8 . . 13 CASSLEQSHEQYF TGTGCCAGCAGCTTAGAACAGTCCCACGAGCAGTACTTC
TRBJ2-3 TRBV27 . . 13 CASSTDSTDTQYF TGTGCCAGCAGTACAGATAGCACAGATACGCAGTATTTT
TRBJ2-1 TRBV28 TRBD1 . 15 CASSSTGGNYNEQFF TGTGCCAGCAGTTCGACAGGGGGCAACTACAATGAGCAGTTCTTC
TRBJ1-1 TRBV27 . . 14 CASRALGAGTEAFF TGTGCCAGCAGGGCCCTGGGCGCGGGCACTGAAGCTTTCTTT
TRBJ1-1 TRBV28 TRBD1 . 15 CASSLLGQGYPEAFF TGTGCCAGCAGTTTATTAGGACAGGGATATCCTGAAGCTTTCTTT
TRBJ2-7 TRBV2 . once 17 CASSEESGILLGYEQYF TGTGCCAGCAGTGAAGAGTCGGGGATATTGTTGGGCTACGAGCAGTACTTC
TRBJ2-3 TRBV4-3 TRBD1 . 16 CASSQDPGQGADAQYF TGCGCCAGCAGCCAAGATCCGGGACAGGGGGCAGATGCGCAGTATTTT
TRBJ1-1 TRBV9 . . 15 CASSVGQAMNTEAFF TGTGCCAGCAGCGTAGGACAGGCTATGAACACTGAAGCTTTCTTT
TRBJ2-3 TRBV9 . . 15 CASSVVAGDTDTQYF TGTGCCAGCAGCGTAGTAGCAGGGGACACAGATACGCAGTATTTT
TRBJ2-7 TRBV5-1 TRBD2 . 15 CASSLAGTSGGEQYF TGCGCCAGCAGCTTGGCCGGGACTAGCGGGGGTGAGCAGTACTTC
TRBJ2-6 TRBV28 . . 19 CASSPGGEGNLAGANVLTF TGTGCCAGCAGTCCGGGCGGGGAAGGCAACTTAGCGGGGGCCAACGTCCTGACTTTC
TRBJ1-1 TRBV13 TRBD1 . 14 CASSSGQGTREAFF TGTGCCAGCAGTTCCGGACAGGGTACCCGTGAAGCTTTCTTT
TRBJ1-1 TRBV5-6 . . 13 CASTYDTNTEAFF TGTGCCAGCACCTATGACACCAACACTGAAGCTTTCTTT
TRBJ2-3 TRBV5-1 . . 13 CASSPSGVGTQYF TGCGCCAGCAGCCCCTCGGGAGTTGGTACGCAGTATTTT
TRBJ2-1 TRBV18 . . 13 CASSPILDNEQFF TGTGCCAGCTCACCCATACTAGACAATGAGCAGTTCTTC
TRBJ1-1 TRBV7-2 . . 13 CASSKVQGYEAFF TGTGCCAGCAGCAAGGTACAGGGATACGAAGCTTTCTTT
TRBJ2-1 TRBV10-3 TRBD2 . 14 CAISEPGLAGEQFF TGTGCCATCAGTGAGCCAGGACTAGCGGGGGAGCAGTTCTTC
TRBJ2-1 TRBV28 . . 15 CASIGNRERGNEQFF TGTGCCAGCATTGGTAACAGGGAAAGAGGAAATGAGCAGTTCTTC
TRBJ2-2 TRBV5-1 TRBD1 . 16 CASSSTGQGGTGELFF TGCGCCAGCAGCTCCACGGGACAGGGGGGCACCGGGGAGCTGTTTTTT
TRBJ1-1 TRBV6-2/TRBV6-3 . once 14 CASSYSAQGFEAFF TGTGCCAGCAGTTACTCGGCGCAGGGCTTTGAAGCTTTCTTT
TRBJ1-1 TRBV5-1 . . 12 CASTAGNTEAFF TGCGCCAGCACAGCAGGGAACACTGAAGCTTTCTTT
TRBJ2-3 TRBV9 TRBD2 . 15 CASTGGGRGTDTQYF TGTGCCAGCACGGGAGGCGGGAGGGGGACAGATACGCAGTATTTT
TRBJ2-5 TRBV6-6 . . 13 CASSYNGYETQYF TGTGCCAGCAGTTACAACGGTTACGAGACCCAGTACTTC
TRBJ2-7 TRBV9 . . 14 CASSPGLASYEQYF TGTGCCAGCAGCCCGGGTTTAGCGTCCTACGAGCAGTACTTC
TRBJ1-2 TRBV28 . . 15 CASTPGGFVGFGYTF TGTGCCAGCACCCCCGGAGGGTTTGTGGGATTTGGCTACACCTTC
TRBJ1-2 TRBV3-1/TRBV3-2 TRBD1 . 15 CASSLSETGGYGYTF TGTGCCAGCAGCTTATCCGAGACAGGGGGCTATGGCTACACCTTC
TRBJ1-6 TRBV5-1 . . 17 CASSWGTGSTYNSPLHF TGCGCCAGCAGCTGGGGAACAGGATCCACCTATAATTCACCCCTCCACTTT
TRBJ2-2 TRBV5-4 TRBD1 . 16 CASSVVGTGNTGELFF TGTGCCAGCTCCGTAGTCGGGACAGGGAACACCGGGGAGCTGTTTTTT
TRBJ2-5 TRBV5-4 . once 20 CASSLDRTELQDLYQETQYF TGTGCCAGCAGCTTGGACCGTACTGAATTACAGGACCTCTACCAAGAGACCCAGTACTTC